This record concerns one T cell receptor beta chain sequence. The antigen is not known. This CDR3 region has 13 residues. Trimming pared 7 bases from V and 4 bases from J, leaving 12 bases between. Germline CDR1 is SNHLY and CDR2 is FYNNEI. The data are from a study of T cells after posttransplantation cyclophosphamide. Generated by immunoSEQ multiplex PCR, the TCRdb table keeps only in-frame clones and is missing some. The table shows about 52,000 clones, with 94% occurring only once. Broader study findings: Later blood repertoires were often dominated by clones from the donor CD8+ memory compartment. Skin or GI-infiltrating T cells shared few TRB sequences with blood.

The chain employs TRBV2 and TRBJ2-3; D perhaps matches TRBD1 (6 bases). Sequenced material: PBMCs. This receptor was obtained from a woman aged 25 to 39 in good health and a related stem cell transplant donor. CDR3 sequence (DNA): TGTGCCAGCAACGGGCAGGGGTCAGATACGCAGTATTTT. This translates into CASNGQGSDTQYF.